A single sample is the source of the 30 T cell receptor beta chains below, sequenced in a study of cytomegalovirus exposure and HLA in healthy donors. Primers included in the PCR were 60 Vbeta and 13 Jbeta primers. Sequencing was performed with immunoSEQ multiplex PCR; in TCRdb, only in-frame clones are kept and a portion is missing. The profile covers some 160,000 clones, with roughly 80% appearing a single time and 1% to 1.5% taken by the ten largest. The material sequenced was PBMCs. The origin of the receptors is a man aged 45-65 years in good health and CMV-seropositive.

This sequence joins TRBV10-3 and TRBJ2-2; weak D call: TRBD1 (6 bases). The V and J ends lost 4 bases and 2 bases respectively, with 8 bases between them. Germline V gene lookup returns CDR1 ENHRY and CDR2 SYGVKD. This CDR3 is 14 amino acids long. The chain's CDR3 is CAISATGNTGELFF. CDR3 in DNA: TGTGCCATCAGTGCGACAGGCAACACCGGGGAGCTGTTTTTT.

This chain joins TRBV2 and TRBJ1-2, with 9 bases aligning to TRBD1. CDR3 length: 14 residues. The junction had 9 bases not matched to a gene; V was cut back by 5 bases and J by 8 bases. CDR1 and CDR2 (germline): SNHLY, FYNNEI. CDR3 in DNA: TGTGCCAGCAGTCCAGACAGGGGGTATGGGGGCTACACCTTC. The encoded protein is CASSPDRGYGGYTF.

The chain carries TRBV6-5 and TRBJ1-6; TRBD1 matches 12 bases. Germline V lookup: CDR1 MNHEY, CDR2 SVGAGI. V gave up 2 bases and J gave up 8 bases; unmatched junction bases: 1. The CDR3 spans 15 residues. DNA of the CDR3: TGTGCCAGCAGTTACGGGACAGGGGGCGATTCACCCCTCCACTTT. Encoded protein: CASSYGTGGDSPLHF.

The chain combines TRBV30 with TRBJ1-5; no firm D call. The germline CDR1 and CDR2 sequences are GTSNPN and SVGIG (reference sequence). V lost 2 bases to trimming and J lost 3 bases, with 8 bases between them. The CDR3 totals 13 residues. The CDR3 loop is CAWSTRDNQPQHF. The CDR3 region has the DNA TGTGCCTGGAGTACGAGGGACAATCAGCCCCAGCATTTT.

The CDR3 sequence is CASSTGITEAFF. The CDR3 region has the DNA TGTGCCAGCAGTACAGGGATCACTGAAGCTTTCTTT. The rearrangement uses TRBV27 and TRBJ1-1; maybe TRBD1 (6 bases). Trimming stripped 5 bases from V and 4 bases from J, with 8 bases between. The CDR3 spans 12 residues. Germline V lookup: CDR1 MNHEY, CDR2 SMNVEV (reference sequence).

Only one count was recorded for this clone. The rearrangement links TRBV11-3 to TRBJ1-1, with D perhaps matching TRBD1 (5 bases). The germline V gene has CDR1 SGHNT and CDR2 YENEEA. This CDR3 is 14 amino acids long. With 5 bases removed from V and 2 bases from J, the gap between germline ends came to 12 bases. CDR3 DNA sequence: TGTGCCAGCAGCGCGGGACCGGCAAACACTGAAGCTTTCTTT. Translation: CASSAGPANTEAFF.

This CDR3 reads CASSLSAAAGNEQFF. CDR3 nucleotides: TGTGCCAGCAGTTTATCCGCAGCGGCGGGCAATGAGCAGTTCTTC. This chain uses TRBV27 with TRBJ2-1, with D maybe TRBD2 (5 bases). In germline, CDR1 is MNHEY, CDR2 SMNVEV (reference sequence). V was pared by 0 bases and J by 6 bases, with 12 bases between. The CDR3 has 15 residues.

There are a few counts of this clone. This chain links TRBV7-3 with TRBJ2-7; 9 bases are shared with TRBD2. This CDR3 is 14 amino acids long. Unmatched junction bases numbered 4, after V lost 2 bases and J lost 5 bases. Germline V gene sequence: CDR1 SGHTA, CDR2 FQGTGA. In DNA form, the CDR3 reads TGTGCCAGCAGCTTAGGTAGCGGGGGCCACGAGCAGTACTTC. As protein: CASSLGSGGHEQYF.

Turning to this clone: Other DNA sequences in this specimen translate into the identical CDR3. The CDR3 loop reads CASSLAGPNTEAFF. CDR3 coding DNA: TGTGCCAGCAGTTTGGCGGGGCCGAACACTGAAGCTTTCTTT. The V gene is TRBV28, the J gene TRBJ1-1; perhaps TRBD1 as D (5 bases). Deletions cut 3 bases from V and 1 base from J, with 9 bases between. The CDR3 contains 14 residues. Germline V CDR1 and CDR2: MDHEN, SYDVKM. Full variable domain (rest looked up from reference TRBV28 and TRBJ1-1): DVKVTQSSRYLVKRTGEKVFLECVQDMDHENMFWYRQDPGLGLRLIYFSYDVKMKEKGDIPEGYSVSREKKERFSLILESASTNQTSMYLCASSLAGPNTEAFFGQGTRLTVV.

In this sample, this clone turned up once. The chain employs TRBV6-5 and TRBJ1-6; D is unclear. Trimming took 3 bases from V and 9 from J, leaving 6 bases between them. This CDR3 is built from 12 residues. From germline, CDR1 is MNHEY and CDR2 SVGAGI. The CDR3 bases are TGTGCCAGCAGTTATGGACTTTCACCCCTCCACTTT. Protein sequence: CASSYGLSPLHF.

V usage is TRBV5-5 and J usage is TRBJ2-2; D might be TRBD2 (6 bases). This CDR3 has 14 residues. Germline CDR1 is SGHKS and CDR2 is YYEKEE (reference sequence). V lost 4 bases and J 4 bases, leaving 11 bases between the germline ends. DNA of the CDR3: TGTGCCAGCAGCCGGAGGGAGAGCACCGGGGAGCTGTTTTTT. Translation gives CASSRRESTGELFF.

This clone has only a few counts. This chain uses TRBV7-2 with TRBJ2-1; TRBD2 agrees at 9 bases. With 3 bases clipped from V and 16 bases from J, the junction kept 7 bases outside the gene matches. CDR3 size: 12 residues. From germline, CDR1 is SGHTA and CDR2 FQGNSA. This CDR3 reads CASSLAGTSYFF. In DNA, the CDR3 is TGTGCCAGCAGCTTGGCCGGGACTAGCTACTTCTTC.

The rearrangement links TRBV18 to TRBJ2-3; 7 bases are shared with TRBD2. CDR1 and CDR2 (germline): KGHSH, LQKENI. V was pared by 2 bases and J by 8 bases, with 4 bases of the junction left unmatched. The CDR3 has 13 amino acids. As DNA, the CDR3 is TGTGCCAGCTCACCATATCGGGAGGCTACGCAGTATTTT. Protein sequence: CASSPYREATQYF.

The chain employs TRBV28 and TRBJ2-1, with TRBD1 as a possible D gene (6 bases). CDR3 size: 16 residues. Trimming took 6 bases from V and 6 from J, leaving 21 bases between them. CDR1 is MDHEN and CDR2 is SYDVKM in the germline V gene. CDR3 bases: TGTGCCAGCAGACCCTCTACAGGGACCCTTGCCAATGAGCAGTTCTTC. Translation: CASRPSTGTLANEQFF. Combining the CDR3 with reference TRBV28 and TRBJ2-1 gives the whole variable domain DVKVTQSSRYLVKRTGEKVFLECVQDMDHENMFWYRQDPGLGLRLIYFSYDVKMKEKGDIPEGYSVSREKKERFSLILESASTNQTSMYLCASRPSTGTLANEQFFGPGTRLTVL.

Concerning this clone: A junction boundary mismatches the germline segment, possibly from a read error. The CDR3 protein is CASSKGQGNNQPQHF. The CDR3 DNA reads TGTGCTAGCAGCAAGGGACAGGGGAACAATCAGCCCCAGCATTTT. The rearrangement joins TRBV7-7 to TRBJ1-5, with TRBD1 matching over 10 bases. Germline V CDR1 and CDR2: SSHAT, FNYEAQ (reference sequence). The CDR3 runs 15 residues.

The V and J genes are TRBV2 and TRBJ2-2, with 11 bases identical to TRBD2. From germline, CDR1 is SNHLY and CDR2 FYNNEI. This CDR3 region has 19 residues. Unmatched junction bases numbered 12, after V lost 6 bases and J lost 0 bases. CDR3 bases: TGTGCCAGCAGGAGACTAGGACTAGCGGGCCGCGCGAACACCGGGGAGCTGTTTTTT. This encodes CASRRLGLAGRANTGELFF.

This clone has just one count. This CDR3 reads CASRAGTGGNTEAFF. CDR3 sequence (DNA): TGTGCCAGCAGAGCCGGGACAGGGGGGAACACTGAAGCTTTCTTT. The J gene is TRBJ1-1, the V gene TRBV6-5; TRBD1 matches 11 bases. Trimming removed 6 bases from V and 1 base from J; junction bases left unmatched: 4. The CDR3 loop spans 15 amino acids. CDR1 MNHEY and CDR2 SVGAGI come from the germline V gene.

V is TRBV9 and J is TRBJ1-4; a weak D match, TRBD1 (5 bases). The CDR3 is 15 amino acids. Trimming removed 6 bases at V and 4 bases at J, with 16 bases between. Germline CDR1 is SGDLS and CDR2 is YYNGEE. CDR3 residues: CASNFNGGYNEKLFF. CDR3 in DNA: TGTGCCAGCAACTTCAACGGGGGTTATAATGAAAAACTGTTTTTT.

The CDR3 loop reads CASSAQGLGTDTQYF. CDR3 bases: TGTGCCAGCAGCGCCCAAGGACTAGGGACAGATACGCAGTATTTT. The chain combines TRBV7-3 with TRBJ2-3; 7 bases align to TRBD2. Trimming removed 5 bases from V and 3 bases from J; junction bases left unmatched: 8. Germline CDR1 and CDR2: SGHTA and FQGTGA. The CDR3 covers 15 residues.

The V and J genes are TRBV5-1 and TRBJ2-2; 11 positions match TRBD1. The germline CDR1 and CDR2 sequences are SGHRS and YFSETQ. The CDR3 has 16 amino acids. V was pared by 4 bases and J by 5 bases, with 7 bases of the junction left unmatched. CDR3 loop: CASSTSGTGGTGELFF. The CDR3 nucleotides read TGCGCCAGCAGCACGTCCGGGACAGGGGGGACCGGGGAGCTGTTTTTT.

This clone appeared once. This chain uses TRBV5-1 with TRBJ2-3; TRBD1 aligns across 7 bases. V dropped 5 bases and J dropped 0; count of bases not matched to a gene: 3. Per germline, CDR1 SGHRS and CDR2 YFSETQ. The CDR3 extends over 14 amino acids. CDR3 DNA: TGCGCCAGCAGACCGGGACAGAGCACAGATACGCAGTATTTT. It specifies CASRPGQSTDTQYF. The full variable domain, its missing parts supplied by reference TRBV5-1 and TRBJ2-3, is KAGVTQTPRYLIKTRGQQVTLSCSPISGHRSVSWYQQTPGQGLQFLFEYFSETQRNKGNFPGRFSGRQFSNSRSEMNVSTLELGDSALYLCASRPGQSTDTQYFGPGTRLTVL.

The chain joins TRBV28 to TRBJ1-1, with no clear D. Trimming took off 10 bases at V and 0 bases at J, with 12 bases between the two ends. Germline CDR1 is MDHEN and CDR2 is SYDVKM. The CDR3 totals 13 residues. CDR3 DNA sequence: TGTGCCATAGCGCGGCTCATGAACACTGAAGCTTTCTTT. Protein product: CAIARLMNTEAFF.

The chain employs TRBV11-3 and TRBJ2-5, with TRBD1 matching over 8 bases. With 4 bases clipped from V and 5 bases from J, the junction kept 9 bases outside the gene matches. Germline V gives CDR1 SGHNT, CDR2 YENEEA. The CDR3 consists of 15 residues. Written as DNA, the CDR3 is TGTGCCAGCAGCTCGTCAGGGGGCGCAGGGGAGACCCAGTACTTC. As protein: CASSSSGGAGETQYF.

The table lists this clone with a few counts. The V call is TRBV5-1, the J call TRBJ2-3; 9 bases fit TRBD1. This CDR3 spans 15 amino acids. Germline assignment: CDR1 SGHRS and CDR2 YFSETQ. The J segment lost 0 bases and the V segment lost 4 bases, leaving 3 bases of the junction unmatched. The CDR3 sequence: CASSPGTGSTDTQYF. The CDR3 region has the DNA TGCGCCAGCAGCCCCGGGACAGGGAGCACAGATACGCAGTATTTT.

This CDR3 is CASSLTAGTEAFF. The CDR3 bases are TGTGCCAGCAGCTTAACGGCGGGGACTGAAGCTTTCTTT. The chain has TRBV7-3 and TRBJ1-1; no reliable D call. Germline CDR1 reads SGHTA; CDR2 reads FQGTGA. Trimming removed 0 bases at V and 5 bases at J, with 7 bases between. CDR3 length equals 13 residues.

This chain links TRBV2 with TRBJ1-1; no clear D gene. Trimming left V 6 bases short and J 1 base short, with 9 bases between. Germline V gene sequence: CDR1 SNHLY, CDR2 FYNNEI. The CDR3 spans 13 residues. The CDR3 reads CASSKDWNTEAFF. As DNA, the CDR3 is TGTGCCAGCAGCAAGGACTGGAACACTGAAGCTTTCTTT.

The chain uses TRBV9 and TRBJ1-1, with 12 bases lining up with TRBD1. The CDR3 is made up of 16 amino acids. Germline V CDR1 and CDR2: SGDLS, YYNGEE. After removal of 4 bases from V and 5 bases from J, the junction contained 9 bases not matched to a gene. This CDR3 is CASSFGTGGAITEAFF. The CDR3, as DNA: TGTGCCAGCAGCTTCGGGACAGGGGGCGCGATAACTGAAGCTTTCTTT.

The chain uses TRBV27 and TRBJ2-1; 15 bases map to TRBD2. CDR1 and CDR2 (germline): MNHEY, SMNVEV (reference sequence). The CDR3 spans 17 residues. V trimming: 2 bases; J trimming: 7 bases; junction bases outside the gene matches: 6. This CDR3 is CASSLGLAGGPRNEQFF. The CDR3 nucleotides read TGTGCCAGCAGTTTAGGACTAGCGGGAGGGCCGAGGAATGAGCAGTTCTTC.

The chain recombines TRBV7-8 with TRBJ2-3; 13 nucleotides match TRBD2. Trimming removed 1 base from V and 3 bases from J; junction bases left unmatched: 7. Germline V gene lookup returns CDR1 SGHVS and CDR2 FQNEAQ. The CDR3 length is 18 residues. Here the CDR3 DNA reads TGTGCCAGCAGCTTAGGCGGACTAGCGGGGGTTGGTACAGATACGCAGTATTTT. This gives the protein CASSLGGLAGVGTDTQYF. Drawing the rest from reference TRBV7-8 and TRBJ2-3, the complete variable domain is GAGVSQSPRYKVAKRGQDVALRCDPISGHVSLFWYQQALGQGPEFLTYFQNEAQLDKSGLPSDRFFAERPEGSVSTLKIQRTQQEDSAVYLCASSLGGLAGVGTDTQYFGPGTRLTVL.

The chain employs TRBV7-9 and TRBJ2-7, with 8 nucleotides matching TRBD2. Germline V CDR1 and CDR2: SEHNR, FQNEAQ (reference sequence). Trimming removed 1 base from V and 1 base from J; junction bases left unmatched: 3. The CDR3 loop spans 15 amino acids. The CDR3, as DNA: TGTGCCAGCAGCTTAGGGGGGACTAGATCCTACGAGCAGTACTTC. As protein: CASSLGGTRSYEQYF.